This T cell receptor (beta chain) derives from a study of blood T cells in healthy people across ages. Whole-study findings and limits: Estimates of total diversity, which came from one million sequenced T cells, were considered to be underestimates. Changes seen in expanded clonotypes were possibly confounded by donor CMV status left unknown. No conclusive comparison of naive versus antigen-experienced cells was possible with unsorted PBMCs.

The CDR3 has 13 amino acids. From germline, CDR1 is MNHEY and CDR2 SVGEGT. Healthy Caucasian individuals from Russia aged roughly 6 to 90 served as donors. With regard to this clonotype: Its cognate antigen is unknown.

Primed by a sample-barcoded 5' primer and a J-beta primer mix, a second PCR proceeded for roughly 6 to 12 cycles. TCRdb used MiXCR to reprocess the 5' RACE reads, holding one entry per CDR3 protein. The sample holds 1.5 million to 2 million distinct CDR3 sequences, about two fifths seen once. This receptor was identified in a human donor in good health. The sequenced sample consisted of blood. V and J are TRBV6-2 or TRBV6-3 and TRBJ2-4; no firm D call. The closer fit of TRBJ2-7 to the DNA end suggests the J call may be wrong. Written as DNA, the CDR3 is TGTGCCAGCAGAGACGGAAAGAACTACGAGCAGTACTTC. Protein product: CASRDGKNYEQYF.